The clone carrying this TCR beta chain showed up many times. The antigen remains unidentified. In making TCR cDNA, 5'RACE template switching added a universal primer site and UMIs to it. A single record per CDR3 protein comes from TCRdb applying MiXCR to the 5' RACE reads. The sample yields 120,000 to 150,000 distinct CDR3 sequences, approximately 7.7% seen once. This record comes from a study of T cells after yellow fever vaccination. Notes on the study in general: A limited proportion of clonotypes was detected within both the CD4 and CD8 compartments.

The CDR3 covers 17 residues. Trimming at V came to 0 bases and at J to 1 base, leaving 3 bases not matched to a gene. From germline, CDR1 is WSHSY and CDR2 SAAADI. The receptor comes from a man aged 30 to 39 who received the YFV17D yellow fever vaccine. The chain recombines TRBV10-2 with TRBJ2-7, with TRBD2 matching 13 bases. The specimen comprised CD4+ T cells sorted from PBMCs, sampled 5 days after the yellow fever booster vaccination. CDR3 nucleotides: TGCGCCAGCAGTGAGTCTCCGGGACTAGCGGGATCCTACGAGCAGTACTTC. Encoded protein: CASSESPGLAGSYEQYF.